This passage covers 24 T cell receptor beta chains from one sample sequenced in a study of T cells in women clearing cervical HPV infection. TCRdb's table, derived via immunoSEQ multiplex PCR, lists solely in-frame clones and lacks some. This sample's clone table lists some 46,000 clones. The sequencing sample was made of blood buffy coat. The receptors originated from a woman aged 18-70 years with a cervical HPV16 infection that either progressed to CIN3+ or cleared (not recorded which).

For this clone: The read ends 3 residues shy of where the CDR3 ends; the end is completed using the germline J gene. The chain combines TRBV2 with TRBJ2-4; TRBD2 agrees at 7 bases. CDR1 is SNHLY, CDR2 FYNNEI, per germline. The CDR3 totals 16 residues. The ends lost 6 bases at V and 1 base at J; junction bases unmatched: 9. This CDR3 reads CASSHDLGGAKNIQYF. CDR3 DNA, as far as it was read: TGTGCCAGCAGCCACGACCTCGGGGGGGCCAAAAACATT.

Comments on this clone: The observed sequence ends 3 residues before the CDR3 terminus, with the missing tail filled in from the germline J gene. Other DNA sequences within the sample encode an identical CDR3. The chain is built from TRBV20-1 and TRBJ2-7; D gene unclear. The CDR3 runs to 11 residues. Germline assignment: CDR1 DFQATT and CDR2 SNEGSKA (reference sequence). V dropped 0 bases and J dropped 4 bases, with 4 bases sitting between them. The CDR3 bases that were read are TGCAGTGCTAGAGATCAATACGAG. Translated: CSARDQYE. The whole CDR3 protein is CSARDQYEQYF.

Details on this clone: The sequenced fragment ends 3 residues before the CDR3 boundary, so the rest is inferred from the germline J gene. This chain joins TRBV19 and TRBJ1-5, with D perhaps matching TRBD1 (5 bases). The germline V gene has CDR1 LNHDA and CDR2 SQIVND (reference sequence). The CDR3 is 14 amino acids. Trimming shortened V by 7 bases and J by 9 bases, and 19 bases separated the two germline ends. CDR3 DNA, as far as it was read: TGTGCCAGTACGGTGACGGGGGACGTTCCGCCC. Translating it yields CASTVTGDVPP. The whole CDR3 protein is CASTVTGDVPPQHF.

A word on this clone: The missing CDR3 end, 3 residues past where the read stops, is filled in from the germline J gene. The chain is built from TRBV5-6 and TRBJ1-1; 10 nucleotides agree with TRBD1. Germline assignment: CDR1 SGHDT and CDR2 YYEEEE. V lost 0 bases to trimming and J lost 4 bases; unmatched junction nucleotides: 0. There are 14 residues in the CDR3. The sequenced part of the CDR3 DNA is TGTGCCAGCAGCTTGGGGACAGGGGGCACTGAA. Its translation is CASSLGTGGTE. The full CDR3 protein is CASSLGTGGTEAFF. The full variable domain, its missing parts supplied by reference TRBV5-6 and TRBJ1-1, is DAGVTQSPTHLIKTRGQQVTLRCSPKSGHDTVSWYQQALGQGPQFIFQYYEEEERQRGNFPDRFSGHQFPNYSSELNVNALLLGDSALYLCASSLGTGGTEAFFGQGTRLTVV.

A remark on this clone: The missing CDR3 end, 3 residues past where the read stops, is filled in from the germline J gene. The rearrangement uses TRBV6-2 or TRBV6-3 and TRBJ2-1; 10 nucleotides line up with TRBD2. In germline, CDR1 is MNHEY, CDR2 SVGEGT. There are 17 residues in the CDR3. V shed 5 bases and J 0 bases; nucleotides not matched to a gene: 7. The CDR3 sequence is CASSTLAGDTSYNEQFF. Incomplete CDR3 DNA: TGTGCCAGCAGTACGCTAGCGGGGGACACCTCCTACAATGAG.

In the case of this clone: The missing CDR3 end, 3 residues past where the read stops, is filled in from the germline J gene. This chain connects TRBV30 to TRBJ1-6, with D perhaps TRBD1 (5 bases). From germline, CDR1 is GTSNPN and CDR2 SVGIG (reference sequence). The CDR3 totals 16 residues. CDR3 loop: CAWQKVKFALEGPLHF. CDR3 DNA (partial): TGTGCCTGGCAAAAGGTCAAGTTTGCCCTCGAGGGGCCC.

Comments on this clone: Read data end 3 residues before the CDR3 end; the end is taken from the germline J gene. The J gene is TRBJ2-7, the V gene TRBV4-1; TRBD1 matches 9 bases. CDR3 length: 14 residues. Trimming at V came to 4 bases and at J to 3 bases, leaving 4 bases not matched to a gene. Germline loops: CDR1 MGHRA, CDR2 YSYEKL. The CDR3 DNA, read in part, is TGCGCCAGCAGCCGATTGGGACAGGGCTACGAG. Its translation: CASSRLGQGYE. The CDR3 in its entirety is CASSRLGQGYEQYF.

Turning to this clone: At one boundary the junction diverges from the germline segment, which might be a read error. The read is 3 residues too short to cover the CDR3 end, so that end is filled in from the germline J gene. Other nucleotide sequences from this sample produce the same CDR3. J is TRBJ1-3 and V is TRBV7-9, with a tentative D call TRBD1 (5 bases). In germline, CDR1 is SEHNR, CDR2 FQNEAQ (reference sequence). There are 14 residues in the CDR3. CDR3 DNA, as far as it was read: TGTGCCAGCAGCACACAGGTTTCGGGAAACACG. Residues: CASSTQVSGNT. The CDR3 as a whole reads CASSTQVSGNTIYF.

The CDR3 region is CASSYGLGAFF. The sequenced part of the CDR3 DNA is TGTGCCAGCAGTTACGGACTAGGG. V gene TRBV6-2 or TRBV6-3 combines with J gene TRBJ1-1; no definite D call. The observed sequence ends 3 residues before the CDR3 terminus, with the missing tail filled in from the germline J gene. The CDR3 runs 11 residues. Looked up from germline, CDR1 is MNHEY and CDR2 is SVGEGT.

With respect to this clone: The read terminates 3 residues ahead of where the CDR3 ends, so the germline J gene completes it. The V call is TRBV6-2 or TRBV6-3, the J call TRBJ1-1, with no clear D. The CDR3 length is 15 residues. V lost 7 bases and J lost 0, with 15 bases in between. Germline V CDR1 and CDR2: MNHEY, SVGEGT. CDR3: CASTPTKIVNTEAFF. The CDR3 bases that were read are TGTGCCAGCACCCCTACTAAGATAGTGAACACTGAA.

A word on this clone: Read data end 3 residues before the CDR3 end; the end is taken from the germline J gene. The V call is TRBV14, the J call TRBJ2-3; D call uncertain. Germline lookup yields CDR1 SGHDN and CDR2 FVKESK. V was clipped by 0 bases and J by 6 bases, with 7 bases between them. The CDR3 has 13 amino acids. The CDR3 DNA, read in part, is TGTGCCAGCAGCCAAGATGTCCCGGATACG. This sequence encodes CASSQDVPDT. The CDR3 reads in full as CASSQDVPDTQYF.

With respect to this clone: Read coverage stops 3 residues before the CDR3 terminus; the germline J gene supplies the remainder. The chain combines TRBV18 with TRBJ2-7; weak D call: TRBD2 (6 bases). Trimming removed 3 bases at V and 5 bases at J, with 14 bases between. Germline CDR1 is KGHSH and CDR2 is LQKENI. This CDR3 contains 14 residues. CDR3 amino acids: CASSPGTPGHEQYF. The part of the CDR3 DNA that was read is TGTGCCAGCTCACCCGGGACTCCCGGACACGAG. The full variable domain, rest sourced from reference TRBV18 and TRBJ2-7, is NAGVMQNPRHLVRRRGQEARLRCSPMKGHSHVYWYRQLPEEGLKFMVYLQKENIIDESGMPKERFSAEFPKEGPSILRIQQVVRGDSAAYFCASSPGTPGHEQYFGPGTRLTVT.

About this clone: The read is 3 residues too short to cover the CDR3 end, so that end is filled in from the germline J gene. The rearrangement uses TRBV19 and TRBJ1-5; D ambiguous. This CDR3 is built from 12 residues. The V end was cut by 6 bases, the J end by 1 base, with 4 bases between. The germline CDR1 and CDR2 sequences are LNHDA and SQIVND (reference sequence). CDR3 bases read: TGTGCCAGTAGGCTAAGCAATCAGCCC. Translation: CASRLSNQP. The whole CDR3 reads CASRLSNQPQHF.

With respect to this clone: The read terminates 3 residues before the CDR3 end, so the remaining end is supplied by the germline J gene. This sequence joins TRBV2 and TRBJ2-1, with TRBD2 matching over 10 bases. The CDR3 length is 16 residues. Germline V gene data show CDR1 as SNHLY and CDR2 as FYNNEI. Trimming at V came to 2 bases and at J to 4 bases, leaving 5 bases not matched to a gene. CDR3 in amino acids: CASSEFGTSVYNEQFF. The sequenced CDR3 bases are TGTGCCAGCAGTGAATTTGGGACTAGCGTGTACAATGAG. The full variable domain, completed using reference TRBV2 and TRBJ2-1, is EPEVTQTPSHQVTQMGQEVILRCVPISNHLYFYWYRQILGQKVEFLVSFYNNEISEKSEIFDDQFSVERPDGSNFTLKIRSTKLEDSAMYFCASSEFGTSVYNEQFFGPGTRLTVL.

Of note for this clone: Sequence at one end of the junction differs from germline and may be a read error. CDR3 protein: CASSLFQGSSYEQYF. The CDR3 bases that were read are TGTGCTAGCAGCTTATTCCAGGGCTCATCCTACGAG. This chain connects TRBV7-7 to TRBJ2-7; D might be TRBD1 (5 bases). The CDR3 is cut off 3 residues early in the read; its end comes from the germline J gene. The germline CDR1 and CDR2 sequences are SSHAT and FNYEAQ (reference sequence). This CDR3 is built from 15 residues.

Note on this clone: The read is 3 residues too short to cover the CDR3 end, so that end is filled in from the germline J gene. The chain combines TRBV2 with TRBJ1-1; D uncertain. V lost 6 bases, J lost 3 bases, and 11 bases lay in between. Per germline, CDR1 SNHLY and CDR2 FYNNEI. CDR3 length: 13 amino acids. The DNA read from the CDR3 is TGTGCCAGCAGGATACTTCGGGACACTGAA. It translates to CASRILRDTE. The complete CDR3 sequence is CASRILRDTEAFF.

The sequenced CDR3 bases are TGTGCCAGCAGTGCCTCCGGACAGACGAACACCGGGGAG. It codes for CASSASGQTNTGE. Given in full, the CDR3 is CASSASGQTNTGELFF. The V and J genes are TRBV6-2 or TRBV6-3 and TRBJ2-2; D is possibly TRBD1 (6 bases). The read ends 3 residues shy of where the CDR3 ends; the end is completed using the germline J gene. The germline CDR1 and CDR2 sequences are MNHEY and SVGEGT. With 5 bases removed from V and 0 bases from J, the gap between germline ends came to 13 bases. CDR3 length: 16 amino acids.

To note about this clone: The read gets to within 3 residues of the CDR3 end, and the germline J gene fills in the rest. V is TRBV6-2 or TRBV6-3 and J is TRBJ2-3; D is unresolved. Per germline, CDR1 MNHEY and CDR2 SVGEGT. The CDR3 totals 12 residues. The CDR3 sequence: CASSSTEETQYF. CDR3 DNA (partial): TGTGCCAGCAGTTCCACTGAAGAGACG.

With regard to this clone: Read sequence stops 3 residues before the CDR3 end, and the germline J gene provides the missing end. The chain carries TRBV2 and TRBJ1-4, with 10 nucleotides matching TRBD1. The germline CDR1 and CDR2 sequences are SNHLY and FYNNEI. The CDR3 loop spans 18 amino acids. The CDR3 region is CASIKGDRGFSGANVLFF. The DNA read from the CDR3 is TGTGCCAGCATAAAAGGGGACAGGGGTTTTTCTGGGGCCAACGTA.

Concerning this clone itself: The read falls 3 residues short of the CDR3 end, and the missing part is taken from the germline J gene. The chain links TRBV28 to TRBJ2-3, with 11 nucleotides matching TRBD2. CDR1 is MDHEN and CDR2 is SYDVKM in the germline V gene. The CDR3 spans 17 residues. The CDR3 spells CASSAIPSGGIQETQYF. CDR3 bases read: TGTGCCAGCAGTGCTATTCCTAGCGGGGGGATACAAGAGACG.

A note on this clone: The CDR3 extends 3 residues past the end of the read, so its final part is completed from the germline J gene. J is TRBJ2-5 and V is TRBV5-1, with 7 bases matching TRBD2. V was clipped by 0 bases and J by 0 bases; unmatched bases: 8. Germline V gives CDR1 SGHRS, CDR2 YFSETQ. This CDR3 region has 17 residues. Partial CDR3 DNA: TGCGCCAGCAGCTTGGGACTGGCGGGAGATTACCAAGAGACC. This encodes CASSLGLAGDYQET. The CDR3 reads in full as CASSLGLAGDYQETQYF. The full variable domain, in which reference TRBV5-1 and TRBJ2-5 provide the parts outside the CDR3, is KAGVTQTPRYLIKTRGQQVTLSCSPISGHRSVSWYQQTPGQGLQFLFEYFSETQRNKGNFPGRFSGRQFSNSRSEMNVSTLELGDSALYLCASSLGLAGDYQETQYFGPGTRLLVL.

As concerns this clone: With the read ending 3 residues before the CDR3 end, the germline J gene is used to fill in that end. The chain employs TRBV30 and TRBJ1-2, with TRBD1 as a possible D gene (5 bases). Germline lookup yields CDR1 GTSNPN and CDR2 SVGIG (reference sequence). The CDR3 runs to 12 residues. CDR3 amino acids: CAWTTGGRGYTF. CDR3 DNA (partial): TGTGCCTGGACAACCGGGGGACGAGGC.

Comments on this clone: The read is 3 residues too short to cover the CDR3 end, so that end is filled in from the germline J gene. The rearrangement uses TRBV7-2 and TRBJ1-1; TRBD1 might be the D (5 bases). The germline gives CDR1 SGHTA, CDR2 FQGNSA. CDR3 length: 11 amino acids. The V and J ends lost 2 bases and 7 bases respectively, with 5 bases between them. The DNA read from the CDR3 is TGTGCCAGCAGCTTACAGGGTGAA. Protein product: CASSLQGE. The full CDR3 protein reads CASSLQGEAFF.

A word on this clone: The read comes to an end 3 residues before the CDR3 does, leaving the germline J gene to fill in the end. The chain combines TRBV6-4 with TRBJ1-6, with D possibly matching TRBD1 (6 bases). Germline values: CDR1 MRHNA, CDR2 SNTAGT. CDR3 length: 15 amino acids. Between the trimmed V and J ends, which lost 3 bases and 0 bases, there was a span of 6 bases. This CDR3 is CASSEGGSYNSPLHF. Incomplete CDR3 DNA: TGTGCCAGCAGTGAAGGGGGCTCCTATAATTCACCC.